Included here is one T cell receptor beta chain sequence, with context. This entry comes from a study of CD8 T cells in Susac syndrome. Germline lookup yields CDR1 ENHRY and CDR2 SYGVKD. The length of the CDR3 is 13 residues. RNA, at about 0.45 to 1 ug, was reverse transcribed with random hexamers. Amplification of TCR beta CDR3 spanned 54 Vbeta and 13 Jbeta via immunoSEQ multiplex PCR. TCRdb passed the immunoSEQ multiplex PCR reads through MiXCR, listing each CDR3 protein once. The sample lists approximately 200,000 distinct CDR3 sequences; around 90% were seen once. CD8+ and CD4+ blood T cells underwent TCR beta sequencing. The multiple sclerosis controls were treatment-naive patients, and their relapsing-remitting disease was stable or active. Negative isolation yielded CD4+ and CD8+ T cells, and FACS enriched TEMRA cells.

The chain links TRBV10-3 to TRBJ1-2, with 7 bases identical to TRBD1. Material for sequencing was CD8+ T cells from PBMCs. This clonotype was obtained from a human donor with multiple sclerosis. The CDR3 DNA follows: TGTGCAGCGAGGGGGCAGTCGGACTATGGCTACACCTTC. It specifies CAARGQSDYGYTF.